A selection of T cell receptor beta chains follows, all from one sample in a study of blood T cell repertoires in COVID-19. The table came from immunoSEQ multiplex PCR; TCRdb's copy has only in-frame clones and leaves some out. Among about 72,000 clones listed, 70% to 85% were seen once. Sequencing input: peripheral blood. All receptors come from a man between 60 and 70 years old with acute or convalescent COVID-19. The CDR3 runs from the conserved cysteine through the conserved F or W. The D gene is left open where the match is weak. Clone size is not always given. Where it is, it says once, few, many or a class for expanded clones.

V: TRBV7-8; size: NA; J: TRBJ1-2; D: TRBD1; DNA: TGTGCCAGCAGCTTTAGTCGAATGCGGGACAGATACAACTATGGCTACACCTTC; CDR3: CASSFSRMRDRYNYGYTF
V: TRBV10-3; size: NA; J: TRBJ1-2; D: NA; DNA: TGTGCCATCAGTGAGTCGGGGGGGGCTCACTATGGCTACACCTTC; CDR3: CAISESGGAHYGYTF
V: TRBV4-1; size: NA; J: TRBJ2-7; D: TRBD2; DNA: TGCGCCAGCAGCCAAGGCCTAGCGGGAATTTACGAGCAGTACTTC; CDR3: CASSQGLAGIYEQYF
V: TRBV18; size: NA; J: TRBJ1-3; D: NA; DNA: TGTGCCAGCTCACCCGGACAGATCGAGGGTGGAAACACCATATATTTT; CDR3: CASSPGQIEGGNTIYF
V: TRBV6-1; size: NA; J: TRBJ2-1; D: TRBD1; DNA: TGTGCCAGCAGTGAACTTCCAGGGGGCCAAGGCAATGAGCAGTTCTTC; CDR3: CASSELPGGQGNEQFF
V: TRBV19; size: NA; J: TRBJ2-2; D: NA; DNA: TGTGCCAGTAGCAGGGGCACTCCGAACACCGGGGAGCTGTTTTTT; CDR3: CASSRGTPNTGELFF
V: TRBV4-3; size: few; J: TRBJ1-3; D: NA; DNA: TGCGCCAGCAGCCAAGATTCCAAGAGCTCTGGAAACACCATATATTTT; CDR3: CASSQDSKSSGNTIYF
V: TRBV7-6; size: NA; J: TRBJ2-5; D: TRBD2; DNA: TGTGCCAGCAGCTCGCTTCTAGCGGGGGACCGAGAGACCCAGTACTTC; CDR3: CASSSLLAGDRETQYF
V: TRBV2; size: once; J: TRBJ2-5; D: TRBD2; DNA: TGTGCCAGCGAACTAGCGGGGGGCCCCCGGGAGACCCAGTACTTC; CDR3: CASELAGGPRETQYF
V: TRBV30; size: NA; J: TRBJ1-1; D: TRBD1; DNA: TGTGCCTGGAGACGACAGGGGGCTATTAGGACTGAAGCTTTCTTT; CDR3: CAWRRQGAIRTEAFF
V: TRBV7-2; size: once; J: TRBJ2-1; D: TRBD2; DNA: TGTGCCAGCAGCGTGACTAGCGGGGGGGAGGATGAGCAGTTCTTC; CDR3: CASSVTSGGEDEQFF
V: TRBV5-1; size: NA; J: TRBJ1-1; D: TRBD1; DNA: TGCGCCAGCAGCCGAGGGACAGGGGATGTCACTGAAGCTTTCTTT; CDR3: CASSRGTGDVTEAFF
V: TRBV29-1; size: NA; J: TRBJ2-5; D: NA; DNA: TGCAGCGTTGAGTCAGGGGTACAAGAGACCCAGTACTTC; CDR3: CSVESGVQETQYF
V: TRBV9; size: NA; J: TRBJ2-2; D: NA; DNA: TGTGCCAGCAGCCCCGGGGTCGGGGAGCTGTTTTTT; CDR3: CASSPGVGELFF